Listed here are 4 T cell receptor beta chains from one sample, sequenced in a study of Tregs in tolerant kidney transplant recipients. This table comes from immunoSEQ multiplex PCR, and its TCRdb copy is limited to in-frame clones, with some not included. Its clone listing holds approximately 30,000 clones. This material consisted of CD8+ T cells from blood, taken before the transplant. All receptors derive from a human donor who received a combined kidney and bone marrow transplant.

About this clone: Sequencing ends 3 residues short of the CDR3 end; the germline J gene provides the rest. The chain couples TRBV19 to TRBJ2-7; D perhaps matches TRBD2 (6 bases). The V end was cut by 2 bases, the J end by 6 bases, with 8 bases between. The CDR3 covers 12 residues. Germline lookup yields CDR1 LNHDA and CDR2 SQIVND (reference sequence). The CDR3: CASSIQGGEQYF. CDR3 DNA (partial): TGTGCCAGTAGTATACAGGGAGGCGAG.

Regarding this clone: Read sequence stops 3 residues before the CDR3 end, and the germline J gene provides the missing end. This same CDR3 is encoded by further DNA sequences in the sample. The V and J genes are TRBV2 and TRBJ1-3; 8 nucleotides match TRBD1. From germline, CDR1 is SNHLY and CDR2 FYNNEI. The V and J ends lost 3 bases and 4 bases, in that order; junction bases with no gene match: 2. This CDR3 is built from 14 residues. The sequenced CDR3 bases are TGTGCCAGCAGTGACAGGGGGCTCGGAAACACC. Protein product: CASSDRGLGNT. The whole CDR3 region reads CASSDRGLGNTIYF.

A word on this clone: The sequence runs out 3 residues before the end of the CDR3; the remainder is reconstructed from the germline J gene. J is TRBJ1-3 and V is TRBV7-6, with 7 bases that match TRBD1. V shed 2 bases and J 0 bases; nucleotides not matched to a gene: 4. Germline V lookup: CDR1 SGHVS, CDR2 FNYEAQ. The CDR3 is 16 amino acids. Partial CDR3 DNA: TGTGCCAGCAGCTTACGGGACAGCCTCTCTGGAAACACC. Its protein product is CASSLRDSLSGNT. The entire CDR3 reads CASSLRDSLSGNTIYF. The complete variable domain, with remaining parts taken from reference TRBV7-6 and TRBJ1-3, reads GAGVSQSPRYKVTKRGQDVALRCDPISGHVSLYWYRQALGQGPEFLTYFNYEAQQDKSGLPNDRFSAERPEGSISTLTIQRTEQRDSAMYRCASSLRDSLSGNTIYFGEGSWLTVV.

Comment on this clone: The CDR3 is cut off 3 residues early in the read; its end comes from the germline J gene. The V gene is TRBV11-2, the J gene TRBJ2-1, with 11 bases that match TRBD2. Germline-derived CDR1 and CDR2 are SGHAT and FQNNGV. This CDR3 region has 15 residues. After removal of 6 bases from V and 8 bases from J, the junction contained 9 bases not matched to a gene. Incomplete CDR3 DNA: TGTGCCAGCAGGCGAAATACTAGCGGGAGCTATGAG. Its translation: CASRRNTSGSYE. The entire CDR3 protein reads CASRRNTSGSYEQFF.